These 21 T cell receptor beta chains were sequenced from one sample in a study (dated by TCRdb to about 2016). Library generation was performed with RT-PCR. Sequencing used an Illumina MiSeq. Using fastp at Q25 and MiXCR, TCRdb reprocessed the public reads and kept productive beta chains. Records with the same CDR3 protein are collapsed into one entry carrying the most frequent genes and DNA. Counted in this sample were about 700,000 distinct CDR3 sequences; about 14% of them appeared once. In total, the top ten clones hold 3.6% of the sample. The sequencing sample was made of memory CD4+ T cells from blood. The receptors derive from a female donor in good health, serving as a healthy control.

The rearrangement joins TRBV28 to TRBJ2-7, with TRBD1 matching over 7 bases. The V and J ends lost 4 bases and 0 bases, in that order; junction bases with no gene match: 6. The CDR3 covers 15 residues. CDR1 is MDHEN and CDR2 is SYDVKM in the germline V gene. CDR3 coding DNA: TGTGCCAGCAGTTCCGGGACAGAAAGCTCCTACGAGCAGTACTTC. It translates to CASSSGTESSYEQYF.

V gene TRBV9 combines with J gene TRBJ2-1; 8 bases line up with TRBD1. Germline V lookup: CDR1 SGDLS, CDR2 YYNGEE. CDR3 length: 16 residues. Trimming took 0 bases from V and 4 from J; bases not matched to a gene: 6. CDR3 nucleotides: TGTGCCAGCAGCGTAGGACTCGGGACAGGTTACAATGAGCAGTTCTTC. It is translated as CASSVGLGTGYNEQFF.

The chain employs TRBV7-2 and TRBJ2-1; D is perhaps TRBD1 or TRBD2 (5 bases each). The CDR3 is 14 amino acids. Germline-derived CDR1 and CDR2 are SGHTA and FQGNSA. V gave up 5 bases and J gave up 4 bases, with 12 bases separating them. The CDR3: CASSQHGAYNEQFF. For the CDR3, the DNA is TGTGCCAGCAGCCAACACGGGGCATACAATGAGCAGTTCTTC. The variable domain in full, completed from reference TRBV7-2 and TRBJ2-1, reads GAGVSQSPSNKVTEKGKDVELRCDPISGHTALYWYRQSLGQGLEFLIYFQGNSAPDKSGLPSDRFSAERTGGSVSTLTIQRTQQEDSAVYLCASSQHGAYNEQFFGPGTRLTVL.

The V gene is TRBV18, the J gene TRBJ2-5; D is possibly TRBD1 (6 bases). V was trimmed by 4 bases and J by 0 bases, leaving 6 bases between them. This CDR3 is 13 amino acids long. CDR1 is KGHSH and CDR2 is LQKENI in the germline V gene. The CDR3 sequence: CASSHRDQETQYF. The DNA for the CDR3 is TGTGCCAGCTCACACAGGGACCAAGAGACCCAGTACTTC.

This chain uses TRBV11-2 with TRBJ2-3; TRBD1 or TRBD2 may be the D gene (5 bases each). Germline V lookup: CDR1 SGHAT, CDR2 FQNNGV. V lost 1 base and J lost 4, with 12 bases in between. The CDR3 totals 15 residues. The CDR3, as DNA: TGTGCCAGCAGCTTAGCGGGGCAGGGCCCAGATACGCAGTATTTT. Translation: CASSLAGQGPDTQYF.

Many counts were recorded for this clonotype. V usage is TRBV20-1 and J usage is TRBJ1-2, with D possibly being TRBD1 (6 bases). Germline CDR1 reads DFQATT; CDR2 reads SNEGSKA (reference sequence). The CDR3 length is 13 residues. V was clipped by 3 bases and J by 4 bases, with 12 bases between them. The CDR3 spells CSASVDRTYGYTF. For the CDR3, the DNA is TGCAGTGCTAGTGTCGACAGGACCTATGGCTACACCTTC.

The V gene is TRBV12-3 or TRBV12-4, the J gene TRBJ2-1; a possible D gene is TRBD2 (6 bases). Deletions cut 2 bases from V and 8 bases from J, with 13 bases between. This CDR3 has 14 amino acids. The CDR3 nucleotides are TGTGCCAGCAGTTTACGGGCTAGCGCTGATGAGCAGTTCTTC. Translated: CASSLRASADEQFF.

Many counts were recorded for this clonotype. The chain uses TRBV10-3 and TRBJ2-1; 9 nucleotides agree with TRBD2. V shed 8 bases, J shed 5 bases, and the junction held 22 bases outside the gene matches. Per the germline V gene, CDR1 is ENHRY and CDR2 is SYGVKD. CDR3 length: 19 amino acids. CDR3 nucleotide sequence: TGTGCCATCGGGCTTAGCGGGGGTTCCCGGAGTTTCAGCGACAATGAGCAGTTCTTC. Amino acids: CAIGLSGGSRSFSDNEQFF.

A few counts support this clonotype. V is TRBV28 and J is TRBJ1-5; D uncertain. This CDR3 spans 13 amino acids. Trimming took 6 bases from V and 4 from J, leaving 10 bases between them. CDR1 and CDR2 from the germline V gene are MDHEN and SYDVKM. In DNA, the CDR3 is TGTGCCAGCAGCTGGGGAGCAAATCAGCCCCAGCATTTT. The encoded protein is CASSWGANQPQHF.

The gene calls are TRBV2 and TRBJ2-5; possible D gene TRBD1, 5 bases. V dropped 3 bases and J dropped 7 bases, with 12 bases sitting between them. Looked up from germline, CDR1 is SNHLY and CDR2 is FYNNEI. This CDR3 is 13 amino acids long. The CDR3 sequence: CASSDFQGGTQYF. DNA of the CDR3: TGTGCCAGCAGTGACTTCCAGGGCGGGACCCAGTACTTC. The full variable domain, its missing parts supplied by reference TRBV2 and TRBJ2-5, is EPEVTQTPSHQVTQMGQEVILRCVPISNHLYFYWYRQILGQKVEFLVSFYNNEISEKSEIFDDQFSVERPDGSNFTLKIRSTKLEDSAMYFCASSDFQGGTQYFGPGTRLLVL.

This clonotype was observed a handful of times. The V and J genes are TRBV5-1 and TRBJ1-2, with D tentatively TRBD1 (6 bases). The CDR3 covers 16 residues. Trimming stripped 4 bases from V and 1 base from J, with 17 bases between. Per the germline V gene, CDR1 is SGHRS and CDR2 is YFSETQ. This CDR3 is CASSPEGDRSNYGYTF. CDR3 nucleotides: TGCGCCAGCAGCCCGGAGGGCGACAGGAGTAACTATGGCTACACCTTC.

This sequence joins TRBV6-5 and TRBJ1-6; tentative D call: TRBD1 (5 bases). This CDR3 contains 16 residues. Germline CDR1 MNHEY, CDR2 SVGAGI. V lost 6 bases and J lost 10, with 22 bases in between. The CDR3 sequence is CASSPTGTGDLSPLHF. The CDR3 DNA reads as TGTGCCAGCAGCCCCACCGGGACCGGGGATTTGTCACCCCTCCACTTT.

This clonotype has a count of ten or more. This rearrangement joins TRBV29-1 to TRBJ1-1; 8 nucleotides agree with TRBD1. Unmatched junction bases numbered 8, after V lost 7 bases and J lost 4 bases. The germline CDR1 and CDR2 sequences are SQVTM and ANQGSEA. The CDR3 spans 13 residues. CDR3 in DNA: TGCAGCGCGCTGCAGGGGGCGCGCACTGAAGCTTTCTTT. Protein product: CSALQGARTEAFF.

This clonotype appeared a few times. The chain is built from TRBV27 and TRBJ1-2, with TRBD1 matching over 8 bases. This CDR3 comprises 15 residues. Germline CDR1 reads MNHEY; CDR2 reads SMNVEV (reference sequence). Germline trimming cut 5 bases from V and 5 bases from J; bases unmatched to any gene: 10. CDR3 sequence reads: CASSPQGAGYYGYTF. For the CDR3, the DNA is TGTGCCAGCAGTCCGCAGGGGGCGGGTTATTATGGCTACACCTTC.

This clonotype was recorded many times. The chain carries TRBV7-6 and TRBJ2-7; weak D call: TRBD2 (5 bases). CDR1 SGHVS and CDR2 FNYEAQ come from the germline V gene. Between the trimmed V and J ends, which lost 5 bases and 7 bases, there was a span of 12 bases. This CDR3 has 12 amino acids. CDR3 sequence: CASSGTGSEQYF. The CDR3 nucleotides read TGTGCCAGCAGCGGAACGGGGAGTGAGCAGTACTTC. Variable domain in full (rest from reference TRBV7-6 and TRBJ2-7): GAGVSQSPRYKVTKRGQDVALRCDPISGHVSLYWYRQALGQGPEFLTYFNYEAQQDKSGLPNDRFSAERPEGSISTLTIQRTEQRDSAMYRCASSGTGSEQYFGPGTRLTVT.

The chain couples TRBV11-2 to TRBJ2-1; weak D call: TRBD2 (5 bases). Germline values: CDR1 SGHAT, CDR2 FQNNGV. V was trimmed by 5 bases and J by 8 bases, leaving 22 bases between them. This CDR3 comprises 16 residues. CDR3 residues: CASSHTPTRRSDEQFF. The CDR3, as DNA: TGTGCCAGCAGCCACACCCCAACCCGGAGGAGCGATGAGCAGTTCTTC.

CDR3 nucleotides: TGTGCCAGCAGCTTAGGCGCCCCAGACGCCCCATACGAGCAGTACTTC. The encoded protein is CASSLGAPDAPYEQYF. The chain employs TRBV7-2 and TRBJ2-7; D call uncertain. The CDR3 sequence is 16 residues long. V gave up 1 base and J gave up 4 bases, with 17 bases separating them. CDR1 is SGHTA, CDR2 FQGNSA, per germline.

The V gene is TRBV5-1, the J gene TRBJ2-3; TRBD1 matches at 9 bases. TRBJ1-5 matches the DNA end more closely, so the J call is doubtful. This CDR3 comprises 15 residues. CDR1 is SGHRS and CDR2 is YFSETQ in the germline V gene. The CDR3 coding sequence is TGCGCCAGCAGCTCCGGGACAGGGAGGACAGATACGCAGCATTTT. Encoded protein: CASSSGTGRTDTQHF.

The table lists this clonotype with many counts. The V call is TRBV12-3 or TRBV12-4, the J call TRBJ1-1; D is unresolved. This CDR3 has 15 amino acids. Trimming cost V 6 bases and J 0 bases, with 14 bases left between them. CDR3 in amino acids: CASSPSAPMNTEAFF. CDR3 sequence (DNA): TGTGCCAGCAGCCCCTCAGCTCCAATGAACACTGAAGCTTTCTTT.

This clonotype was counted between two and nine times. The DNA of the CDR3 is TGCGCCAGCAGCTTGGAGGGCGGCAGGGGGTCCTACAATGAGCAGTTCTTC. This codes for CASSLEGGRGSYNEQFF. The V gene is TRBV5-1, the J gene TRBJ2-1, with 7 bases matching TRBD1. Trimming removed 0 bases from V and 1 base from J; junction bases left unmatched: 7. This CDR3 spans 17 amino acids. Germline values: CDR1 SGHRS, CDR2 YFSETQ.

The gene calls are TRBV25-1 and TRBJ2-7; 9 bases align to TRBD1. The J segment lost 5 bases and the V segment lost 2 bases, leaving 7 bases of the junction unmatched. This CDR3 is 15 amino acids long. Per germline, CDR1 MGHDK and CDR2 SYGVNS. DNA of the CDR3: TGTGCCAGCAGTGAAATGGGACAGGGCTCGAACGAGCAGTACTTC. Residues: CASSEMGQGSNEQYF.